Listed below are T cell receptor beta chains from one sample, sequenced in a study of blood T cell repertoires in COVID-19. Method: immunoSEQ multiplex PCR; TCRdb's copy keeps in-frame clones and lacks some. Of 200,000 to 250,000 clones in the sample, approximately 80% were seen once. The sample comprised peripheral blood. These receptors originate from a woman of 80 years or more with active or convalescent COVID-19. Each CDR3 is given with its conserved first and last residue. A D gene is named only where the DNA matches it firmly. A clone size is listed for some rows: how often the clone was seen (once, few, many), or a class if it is expanded.

v_call	clone_size	d_call	j_call	cdr3_aa	cdr3_nt
TRBV5-5	-	TRBD1	TRBJ2-6	CASSLVLAGGPGANVLTF	TGTGCCAGCAGCTTGGTATTGGCAGGGGGCCCGGGGGCCAACGTCCTGACTTTC
TRBV6-5	-	-	TRBJ2-7	CASMTVRRGYEQYF	TGTGCCAGCATGACGGTTCGGCGAGGGTACGAGCAGTACTTC
TRBV6-2/TRBV6-3	-	TRBD2	TRBJ2-3	CASSYFPREGDTQYF	TGTGCCAGCAGTTACTTTCCCCGGGAGGGTGATACGCAGTATTTT
TRBV6-2/TRBV6-3	-	TRBD2	TRBJ2-3	CASSNGPSGISTQYF	TGTGCCAGCAGTAACGGTCCTAGCGGAATCAGTACGCAGTATTTT
TRBV11-2	once	TRBD2	TRBJ2-5	CASEGGRETQYF	TGTGCCAGCGAGGGCGGGAGAGAGACCCAGTACTTC
TRBV7-3	-	-	TRBJ2-5	CASSLTRDSGGYF	TGTGCCAGCAGCTTAACTCGGGACTCCGGTGGGTACTTC
TRBV18	-	TRBD2	TRBJ2-1	CASSPGRNEQFF	TGTGCCAGCTCTCCCGGGAGGAATGAGCAGTTCTTC
TRBV7-9	-	-	TRBJ1-4	CASSLGQGREKLFF	TGTGCCAGCAGCTTAGGCCAGGGAAGGGAAAAACTGTTTTTT
TRBV11-2	-	TRBD2	TRBJ2-2	CASSRIAGGNTGELFF	TGTGCCAGCAGCAGAATAGCGGGAGGGAACACCGGGGAGCTGTTTTTT
TRBV7-2	-	TRBD1	TRBJ2-7	CASTSGGQGAGEQYF	TGTGCCAGCACCTCCGGGGGACAGGGGGCAGGCGAGCAGTACTTC
TRBV7-3	once	TRBD1	TRBJ2-5	CASSLDGQAETQYF	TGTGCCAGCAGCTTAGATGGACAGGCGGAGACCCAGTACTTC
TRBV9	-	TRBD1	TRBJ2-1	CASSAGQGTEQFF	TGTGCCAGCAGCGCGGGACAGGGCACTGAGCAGTTCTTC
TRBV10-3	-	TRBD2	TRBJ2-3	CAISDPLGLAGETTDTQYF	TGTGCCATCAGTGACCCTCTGGGACTAGCGGGAGAAACCACAGATACGCAGTATTTT
TRBV7-9	-	TRBD1	TRBJ1-2	CASSSNRGRENDYGYTF	TGTGCCAGCAGCTCCAACAGGGGGCGAGAAAACGACTATGGCTACACCTTC
TRBV14	once	TRBD2	TRBJ2-1	CASSHRLAAHNEQFF	TGTGCCAGCAGCCACAGACTAGCGGCACACAATGAGCAGTTCTTC
TRBV7-2	-	TRBD2	TRBJ2-7	CASSLGLAGAGYEQYF	TGTGCCAGCAGCTTAGGATTAGCGGGCGCGGGCTACGAGCAGTACTTC
TRBV10-3	-	-	TRBJ2-2	CAISVGSGTGELFF	TGTGCCATCAGTGTCGGGAGTGGGACCGGGGAGCTGTTTTTT
TRBV5-5	-	TRBD2	TRBJ2-3	CASTRILAGPRDTQYF	TGTGCCAGCACCCGCATTCTAGCGGGACCTAGAGATACGCAGTATTTT
TRBV24-1	-	-	TRBJ2-3	CATSGGGLHTDTQYF	TGTGCCACCAGTGGGGGGGGCCTTCACACAGATACGCAGTATTTT
TRBV7-9	-	TRBD1	TRBJ1-2	CASSPKDRANYGYTF	TGTGCCAGCAGCCCAAAGGACAGGGCTAACTATGGCTACACCTTC
TRBV30	-	TRBD1	TRBJ2-7	CAWSVGGDYEQYF	TGTGCCTGGAGTGTAGGGGGCGACTACGAGCAGTACTTC
TRBV5-6	-	-	TRBJ2-2	CASSFSTKNTGELFF	TGTGCCAGCAGCTTTTCGACAAAGAACACCGGGGAGCTGTTTTTT
TRBV30	-	-	TRBJ1-6	CAWRGGSSNNSPLHF	TGTGCCTGGAGGGGGGGGAGCTCCAATAATTCACCCCTCCACTTT
TRBV18	-	TRBD1	TRBJ1-1	CASSPRQGMNTEAFF	TGTGCCAGCTCACCAAGACAGGGGATGAACACTGAAGCTTTCTTT
TRBV6-5	-	-	TRBJ1-4	CASSYSVGASEKLFF	TGTGCCAGCAGTTACTCAGTAGGGGCGAGTGAAAAACTGTTTTTT